This T cell receptor beta chain was captured in a study of blood T cells in healthy people across ages. The use of a sample-barcoded 5' primer and a J-beta primer mix characterized a second PCR of roughly 6 to 11 cycles. One entry per CDR3 protein, called by TCRdb with MiXCR from the 5' RACE reads. The repertoire consists of 1.5 million to 2 million distinct CDR3 sequences, with 28% occurring once and the leading ten covering roughly 8.2%. On this clonotype itself: The junction departs from the called germline gene at one end, perhaps through a read error.

Per germline, CDR1 ENHRY and CDR2 SYGVKD. The CDR3 contains 12 residues. This rearrangement joins TRBV10-3 to TRBJ2-7, with D possibly being TRBD2 (6 bases). The material sequenced was blood. The receptor's source is a woman aged 25-40 years in good health. The CDR3 DNA sequence: TGTGCCGTCAGTGAAGGCGGGAACGAGCAGTACTTC. Encoded protein: CAVSEGGNEQYF.